One sample yielded the 23 T cell receptor beta chains listed below, sequenced in a study of T-cell memory formation after mild COVID-19. TCRdb recomputed calls from the 5' RACE reads with MiXCR, one row per CDR3 protein. The sample contains about 310,000 distinct CDR3 sequences, just under 20% of which appear only once. Sequencing was done on a sample of PBMCs or a T cell subset sorted from them (not recorded which). Receptors originate from a man aged 18 to 35 who had mild COVID-19 (a few samples of this study predate the infection). Cell type and time point are not known.

CDR3 residues: CASSSSGFPGELFF. CDR3 nucleotide sequence: TGTGCCAGCAGCTCTAGCGGTTTTCCCGGGGAGCTGTTTTTT. The chain joins TRBV7-9 to TRBJ2-2; 7 bases map to TRBD2. Germline CDR1 reads SEHNR; CDR2 reads FQNEAQ (reference sequence). V shed 4 bases and J 6 bases; nucleotides not matched to a gene: 5. The CDR3 length is 14 residues. Drawing the rest from reference TRBV7-9 and TRBJ2-2, the complete variable domain is DTGVSQNPRHKITKRGQNVTFRCDPISEHNRLYWYRQTLGQGPEFLTYFQNEAQLEKSRLLSDRFSAERPKGSFSTLEIQRTEQGDSAMYLCASSSSGFPGELFFGEGSRLTVL.

The chain combines TRBV15 with TRBJ2-1; 7 nucleotides align to TRBD1. The CDR3 has 16 residues. Germline lookup yields CDR1 LNHNV and CDR2 YYDKDF (reference sequence). The J segment lost 1 base and the V segment lost 3 bases, leaving 6 bases of the junction unmatched. CDR3 sequence (DNA): TGTGCCACCAGCAGGGATGGACAGGCGTCCTACAATGAGCAGTTCTTC. Residues: CATSRDGQASYNEQFF.

This clonotype occurred a few times. The gene calls are TRBV20-1 and TRBJ1-2, with D possibly matching TRBD1 (5 bases). This CDR3 has 17 residues. Germline V gene lookup returns CDR1 DFQATT and CDR2 SNEGSKA (reference sequence). V was cut by 0 bases and J by 1 base, with 18 bases left in between. The CDR3 protein is CSARDPSGAGDNYGYTF. Written as DNA, the CDR3 is TGCAGTGCTAGAGACCCTTCTGGGGCAGGCGATAACTATGGCTACACCTTC.

This chain links TRBV29-1 with TRBJ1-6; tentatively, D is TRBD1 (6 bases). Germline CDR1 is SQVTM and CDR2 is ANQGSEA. V was cut by 6 bases and J by 5 bases, with 8 bases left in between. The CDR3 is 12 amino acids. The CDR3 nucleotides read TGCAGCGTGTCAGGGGATAATTCACCCCTCCACTTT. Its protein is CSVSGDNSPLHF. Combining the CDR3 with reference TRBV29-1 and TRBJ1-6 gives the whole variable domain SAVISQKPSRDICQRGTSLTIQCQVDSQVTMMFWYRQQPGQSLTLIATANQGSEATYESGFVIDKFPISRPNLTFSTLTVSNMSPEDSSIYLCSVSGDNSPLHFGNGTRLTVT.

This clonotype was detected a few times. This rearrangement joins TRBV6-2 or TRBV6-3 to TRBJ1-2; 7 nucleotides align to TRBD1. The V gene's germline CDR1 is MNHEY and CDR2 SVGEGT. The CDR3 is 15 residues long. J lost 4 bases, V lost 7 bases, and 12 bases had no gene match. CDR3 in amino acids: CASNYIPGTAYGYTF. The CDR3 region has the DNA TGTGCCAGCAATTATATCCCCGGGACAGCCTATGGCTACACCTTC.

This clonotype was seen only a few times. The V call is TRBV5-1, the J call TRBJ1-2, with D unresolved. CDR1 and CDR2 from the germline V gene are SGHRS and YFSETQ. The CDR3 covers 14 residues. V dropped 4 bases and J dropped 1 base, with 11 bases sitting between them. The CDR3: CASSLLPGNYGYTF. CDR3 nucleotide sequence: TGCGCCAGCAGCCTCCTCCCGGGTAACTATGGCTACACCTTC.

The chain employs TRBV5-4 and TRBJ2-3; TRBD2 is a possible D gene (6 bases). V was trimmed by 0 bases and J by 1 base, leaving 9 bases between them. The CDR3 extends over 15 amino acids. Germline lookup yields CDR1 SGHNT and CDR2 YYREEE (reference sequence). The CDR3 reads CASSLDQRGTDTQYF. The CDR3 region has the DNA TGTGCCAGCAGCTTGGATCAGCGGGGCACAGATACGCAGTATTTT.

The CDR3 protein is CASSSRLTGYGANEQFF. The CDR3 DNA reads as TGTGCCAGCAGTTCCCGCCTAACAGGGTACGGTGCCAATGAGCAGTTCTTC. This chain links TRBV6-1 with TRBJ2-1, with D perhaps matching TRBD1 (6 bases). CDR3 size: 17 residues. Looked up from germline, CDR1 is MNHNS and CDR2 is SASEGT. V was clipped by 5 bases and J by 6 bases, with 23 bases between them.

The rearrangement links TRBV29-1 to TRBJ2-1; 9 bases align to TRBD2. J gave up 8 bases and V 5 bases, and 10 bases lay outside the gene matches. The CDR3 contains 14 residues. The germline gives CDR1 SQVTM, CDR2 ANQGSEA. CDR3 coding DNA: TGCAGCGTTAAGGAAGGACTAGCGAAACATGAGCAGTTCTTC. The encoded protein is CSVKEGLAKHEQFF.

This chain uses TRBV4-1 with TRBJ1-1, with 12 bases aligning to TRBD1. The germline gives CDR1 MGHRA, CDR2 YSYEKL. There are 16 residues in the CDR3. V was pared by 3 bases and J by 3 bases, with 5 bases of the junction left unmatched. The CDR3, as DNA: TGCGCCAGCAGCCACGGGACAGGGGGCGCCGACACTGAAGCTTTCTTT. Translation: CASSHGTGGADTEAFF.

The chain employs TRBV20-1 and TRBJ2-3; TRBD1 matches at 9 bases. Germline CDR1 and CDR2: DFQATT and SNEGSKA (reference sequence). Trimming removed 7 bases from V and 5 bases from J; junction bases left unmatched: 4. CDR3 size: 12 residues. CDR3 DNA: TGCAGTGAACAGGGGGCCGGAGATACGCAGTATTTT. It specifies CSEQGAGDTQYF.

The chain combines TRBV9 with TRBJ1-6, with 7 bases that match TRBD1. Germline CDR1 reads SGDLS; CDR2 reads YYNGEE. This CDR3 comprises 15 residues. The V segment lost 3 bases and the J segment 9 bases; nucleotides outside the gene matches: 9. The CDR3 loop reads CASSADHRGGSPLHF. CDR3 nucleotides: TGTGCCAGCAGCGCAGACCACAGGGGTGGTTCACCCCTCCACTTT. Filled out from reference TRBV9 and TRBJ1-6, the complete variable domain reads DSGVTQTPKHLITATGQRVTLRCSPRSGDLSVYWYQQSLDQGLQFLIQYYNGEERAKGNILERFSAQQFPDLHSELNLSSLELGDSALYFCASSADHRGGSPLHFGNGTRLTVT.

The chain uses TRBV25-1 and TRBJ2-2, with D unresolved. The germline gives CDR1 MGHDK, CDR2 SYGVNS. The CDR3 is made up of 12 amino acids. Trimming left V 1 base short and J 9 bases short, with 6 bases between. CDR3 sequence: CASSEWDRELFF. DNA for the CDR3: TGTGCCAGCAGTGAATGGGATCGGGAGCTGTTTTTT. Based on the CDR3 plus reference TRBV25-1 and TRBJ2-2, the full variable domain is EADIYQTPRYLVIGTGKKITLECSQTMGHDKMYWYQQDPGMELHLIHYSYGVNSTEKGDLSSESTVSRIRTEHFPLTLESARPSHTSQYLCASSEWDRELFFGEGSRLTVL.

The chain uses TRBV6-6 and TRBJ1-2; D call uncertain. The CDR3 sequence is 13 residues long. Trimming shortened V by 7 bases and J by 2 bases, and 11 bases separated the two germline ends. From germline, CDR1 is MNHNY and CDR2 SVGAGI (reference sequence). CDR3 nucleotides: TGTGCCAGCACCCGGCCTGGAAACTATGGCTACACCTTC. Translation gives CASTRPGNYGYTF.

The rearrangement links TRBV6-6 to TRBJ1-1; weak D call: TRBD1 (6 bases). Trimming removed 2 bases at V and 0 bases at J, with 10 bases between. The CDR3 is 15 amino acids. CDR1 is MNHNY, CDR2 SVGAGI, per germline (reference sequence). The CDR3 nucleotides read TGTGCCAGCAGTTACGCCACAGGGCTGAACACTGAAGCTTTCTTT. Translation gives CASSYATGLNTEAFF.

The V and J genes are TRBV4-3 and TRBJ2-7, with D uncertain. Per the germline V gene, CDR1 is LGHNA and CDR2 is YSLEER. The CDR3 spans 16 residues. Trimming removed 1 base from V and 7 bases from J, with 20 bases in between. The CDR3 bases are TGCGCCAGCAGCCAAGCGCTTGACACTGCCCGGTTTGAGCAGTACTTC. Translating it yields CASSQALDTARFEQYF.

Ten or more counts support this clonotype. The chain employs TRBV7-9 and TRBJ2-2; D ambiguous. This CDR3 spans 12 amino acids. Trimming took off 5 bases at V and 4 bases at J, with 5 bases between the two ends. The germline V gene has CDR1 SEHNR and CDR2 FQNEAQ (reference sequence). DNA for the CDR3: TGTGCCAGCAGCCCTCCCACCGGGGAGCTGTTTTTT. Protein product: CASSPPTGELFF.

The gene calls are TRBV12-3 or TRBV12-4 and TRBJ1-1, with a tentative D call TRBD1 (6 bases). The CDR3 runs to 13 residues. Deletions cut 5 bases from V and 9 bases from J, with 16 bases between. CDR3 residues: CASSRSDSPQAFF. CDR3 in DNA: TGTGCCAGCAGTCGCTCGGACAGCCCTCAAGCTTTCTTT.

CDR3 sequence (DNA): TGTGCCAGCAGTCGGACAGGGAACGAGCAGTACGTC. As protein: CASSRTGNEQYV. The rearrangement links TRBV28 to TRBJ2-7, with TRBD1 matching 8 bases. This CDR3 is built from 12 residues. The ends lost 5 bases at V and 5 bases at J; junction bases unmatched: 2. The V gene's germline CDR1 is MDHEN and CDR2 SYDVKM.

This clonotype turned up a few times. The rearrangement uses TRBV7-3 and TRBJ2-3; 7 bases fit TRBD1. The CDR3 spans 15 residues. Trimming took 3 bases from V and 6 from J; bases not matched to a gene: 9. The germline V gene encodes CDR1 SGHTA and CDR2 FQGTGA. The CDR3 nucleotides are TGTGCCAGCAGCTTGGGACAGCCCGGGGCGGATACGCAGTATTTT. It yields the protein CASSLGQPGADTQYF.

The chain joins TRBV2 to TRBJ1-6, with TRBD1 matching 8 bases. The germline CDR1 and CDR2 sequences are SNHLY and FYNNEI. This CDR3 region has 15 residues. V was clipped by 4 bases and J by 5 bases; unmatched bases: 4. The DNA of the CDR3 is TGTGCCAGCAGTGTTTCAGGGGGCCATAATTCACCCCTCCACTTT. Residues: CASSVSGGHNSPLHF.

This clonotype was counted a few times. The chain is built from TRBV5-4 and TRBJ2-3; tentatively, D is TRBD1 (6 bases). The CDR3 contains 15 residues. The germline V gene encodes CDR1 SGHNT and CDR2 YYREEE (reference sequence). V shed 5 bases and J shed 5 bases, with 18 bases lying between them. This CDR3 is CASRRTAIPGDTQYF. The CDR3 DNA reads TGTGCCAGCAGGAGGACAGCAATCCCGGGAGATACGCAGTATTTT.

This clonotype has at least ten counts. The chain joins TRBV20-1 to TRBJ2-1, with a weak D call TRBD2 (6 bases). V lost 3 bases, J lost 0 bases, and 12 bases lay in between. This CDR3 comprises 15 residues. Germline loops: CDR1 DFQATT, CDR2 SNEGSKA (reference sequence). In DNA form, the CDR3 reads TGCAGTGCTAGGACGGGGGTAAGCTCCTACAATGAGCAGTTCTTC. This gives the protein CSARTGVSSYNEQFF.